A selection of T cell receptor beta chains follows, all from one sample in a study of OX40 agonist ivuxolimab in advanced cancers. The assay was immunoSEQ multiplex PCR, and TCRdb's table has in-frame clones only and misses some. The repertoire holds 75,000 to 95,000 clones, with about 87% as singletons. Material: CD4+ or CD8+ T cells sorted from blood, obtained in a trial of the OX40 agonist ivuxolimab. Every receptor here comes from an adult with an advanced solid tumor such as melanoma, head and neck, liver or kidney cancer. CDR3s include the opening cysteine and the closing phenylalanine or tryptophan. A D gene is named only where the DNA matches it firmly. Not all rows give a size; the values are once, few, many and, for expanded clones, a class.

J gene | D gene | clone size | CDR3 length | V gene | CDR3 DNA | CDR3 protein
TRBJ2-7 | NA | NA | 11 | TRBV27 | TGTGCCAGCAGTCTCAGCGGGGAGCAGTACTTC | CASSLSGEQYF
TRBJ1-4 | NA | NA | 15 | TRBV5-1 | TGCGCCAGCAGCCTCTCCTCGGGGGCTAATGAAAAACTGTTTTTT | CASSLSSGANEKLFF
TRBJ2-1 | TRBD2 | NA | 14 | TRBV6-4 | TGTGCCACCTCCCGCGGGAGCGCCAACAATGAGCAGTTCTTC | CATSRGSANNEQFF
TRBJ2-1 | NA | NA | 11 | TRBV27 | TGTGCCAGCCTCCTTAACAATGAGCAGTTCTTC | CASLLNNEQFF
TRBJ2-7 | TRBD2 | once | 16 | TRBV11-3 | TGTGCCAGCAGCTTAGTAGCGGGGGGGGGATCCTACGAGCAGTACTTC | CASSLVAGGGSYEQYF
TRBJ2-1 | NA | NA | 14 | TRBV4-1 | TGCGCCAGCAGCCCTGGGACGGCCTACAATGAGCAGTTCTTC | CASSPGTAYNEQFF
TRBJ2-1 | TRBD2 | NA | 14 | TRBV11-3 | TGTGCCAGCAGCCCTGGACTAGCGTTCGATGAGCAGTTCTTC | CASSPGLAFDEQFF
TRBJ1-2 | NA | NA | 16 | TRBV6-1 | TGTGCCAGCAGTGAATATGAACGGGGCGCCTACTATGGCTACACCTTC | CASSEYERGAYYGYTF
TRBJ1-1 | NA | NA | 13 | TRBV6-4 | TGTGCCAGCAGTGACAGGGCGAACACTGAAGCTTTCTTT | CASSDRANTEAFF
TRBJ2-2 | TRBD2 | NA | 18 | TRBV18 | TGTGCCAGCTCGCGCTTCCCGGGACTAGCGGGAGAGGCCGGGGAGCTGTTTTTT | CASSRFPGLAGEAGELFF
TRBJ1-3 | TRBD1 | NA | 14 | TRBV4-1 | TGCGCCAGTCGGGGGACAGACTCTGGAAACACCATATATTTT | CASRGTDSGNTIYF
TRBJ1-5 | TRBD1 | NA | 15 | TRBV28 | TGTGCCAGCACCTCGGCCGGGACAGGGTATCGGCCCCAGCATTTT | CASTSAGTGYRPQHF
TRBJ2-5 | NA | NA | 15 | TRBV21-1 | TGTGCCAGCAGCAAAGTAAACAGGGGTACGGAGACCCAGTACTTC | CASSKVNRGTETQYF
TRBJ1-1 | NA | NA | 14 | TRBV7-3 | TGTGCCAGCAGCTTAGACGCCAGGAACACTGAAGCTTTCTTT | CASSLDARNTEAFF
TRBJ2-7 | NA | NA | 16 | TRBV9 | TGTGCCAGCAGCGTACGGTCTGGGGCGAGCTCCTACGAGCAGTACTTC | CASSVRSGASSYEQYF
TRBJ1-3 | NA | NA | 14 | TRBV10-3 | TGTGCCATCAAGGGGGGGGGTTCTGGAAACACCATATATTTT | CAIKGGGSGNTIYF
TRBJ1-5 | NA | NA | 13 | TRBV6-5 | TGTGCCAGCAGTTACGGTAGCAATCAGCCCCAGCATTTT | CASSYGSNQPQHF
TRBJ2-7 | NA | NA | 14 | TRBV6-6 | TGTGCCAGCGTCGGGTCGGGAGTCCGAGGGGAGCAGTACTTC | CASVGSGVRGEQYF
TRBJ2-2 | NA | NA | 12 | TRBV5-4 | TGTGCCAGCAGCTTCCGGACCGGGGAGCTGTTTTTT | CASSFRTGELFF
TRBJ2-5 | NA | NA | 16 | TRBV5-4 | TGTGCCAGCAGCTTGGCCGGGGAAGGGGTTGAGGAGACCCAGTACTTC | CASSLAGEGVEETQYF
TRBJ2-7 | TRBD2 | NA | 14 | TRBV27 | TGTGCCACCAATAAGCGGGAGCTACCCTACGAGCAGTACTTC | CATNKRELPYEQYF
TRBJ2-1 | TRBD2 | NA | 16 | TRBV11-3 | TGTGCCAGCAGCTCACGGGATGCGGGAGCCTACAATGAGCAGTTCTTC | CASSSRDAGAYNEQFF
TRBJ1-2 | NA | NA | 13 | TRBV11-3 | TGTGCCAGCAGCTTTGTGGAAAGAGATGGCTACACCTTC | CASSFVERDGYTF
TRBJ2-7 | NA | NA | 14 | TRBV6-5 | TGTGCCAGCAGCTTTCTGACTGGGGTCTACGAGCAGTACTTC | CASSFLTGVYEQYF
TRBJ1-2 | TRBD1 | NA | 14 | TRBV6-6 | TGTGCCAGCAGTTTACAGACAGGGGGCTATGGCTACACCTTC | CASSLQTGGYGYTF
TRBJ2-5 | NA | NA | 14 | TRBV7-9 | TGTGCCAGCAGCTTTAGGTCGGGGAAAGAGACCCAGTACTTC | CASSFRSGKETQYF
TRBJ2-3 | TRBD1 | NA | 15 | TRBV6-1 | TGTGCCAGCAGTGGACAGGGGGCGAGCACAGATACGCAGTATTTT | CASSGQGASTDTQYF
TRBJ1-2 | TRBD1 | NA | 12 | TRBV5-1 | TGCGCCAGCAGCGCCACAGGGGACGGCTACACCTTC | CASSATGDGYTF
TRBJ1-1 | TRBD1 | NA | 15 | TRBV6-1 | TGTGCCAGCACCTCAGGGGGGGCAGCGAACACTGAAGCTTTCTTT | CASTSGGAANTEAFF
TRBJ1-1 | NA | NA | 13 | TRBV27 | TGTGCCAGCAGTTTCGGGGGGCCCACTGAAGCTTTCTTT | CASSFGGPTEAFF
TRBJ2-5 | TRBD2 | few | 15 | TRBV6-5 | TGTGCCAGCATCCTGGAGGCTAGCGGGGGCGCGACCCAGTACTTC | CASILEASGGATQYF
TRBJ1-2 | NA | NA | 15 | TRBV7-8 | TGTGCCAGCAGCAGAGACGTAATGAACATCTATGGCTACACCTTC | CASSRDVMNIYGYTF
TRBJ2-3 | NA | NA | 19 | TRBV11-2 | TGTGCCAGCAGCTTCCCAGCCGGGGGAGCACTGGTAAGCACAGATACGCAGTATTTT | CASSFPAGGALVSTDTQYF
TRBJ2-1 | NA | once | 15 | TRBV28 | TGTGCCAGCAGTTTAACGGAGCGCTCCTACAATGAGCAGTTCTTC | CASSLTERSYNEQFF
TRBJ1-4 | NA | NA | 16 | TRBV28 | TGTGCCAGCAGTTTCTTCAGTTATTCAACTAATGAAAAACTGTTTTTT | CASSFFSYSTNEKLFF
TRBJ2-2 | TRBD2 | NA | 21 | TRBV5-1 | TGCGCCAGCAGCCCTCAATTTTCTAGACTAGCGGGAGGGACAAACACCGGGGAGCTGTTTTTT | CASSPQFSRLAGGTNTGELFF
TRBJ2-1 | NA | NA | 17 | TRBV30 | TGTGCCTGGAAGGGCGTGGTTAGGGAGATGAGCTACAATGAGCAGTTCTTC | CAWKGVVREMSYNEQFF
TRBJ2-5 | NA | NA | 14 | TRBV11-3 | TGTGCCAGCAGCCCAGGACTGCTTCAAGAGACCCAGTACTTC | CASSPGLLQETQYF
TRBJ1-1 | TRBD1 | NA | 13 | TRBV27 | TGTGCCAGCAGACTGACAGGGTCGAGCGAAGCTTTCTTT | CASRLTGSSEAFF
TRBJ1-2 | NA | NA | 14 | TRBV30 | TGTGCCTGGAGTCGACGGACCGTCAGCTATGGCTACACCTTC | CAWSRRTVSYGYTF
TRBJ2-1 | NA | medium-sized | 12 | TRBV29-1 | TGCAGCGTTGAAGATCGACTGAATGAGCAGTTCTTC | CSVEDRLNEQFF
TRBJ1-2 | TRBD1 | NA | 15 | TRBV19 | TGTGCCAGTAGTACCCCCCGACAGGGGAAGGATGGCTACACCTTC | CASSTPRQGKDGYTF
TRBJ1-1 | NA | NA | 14 | TRBV9 | TGTGCCAGCAGCGTGAGCCAAGCGGGCTTTGAAGCTTTCTTT | CASSVSQAGFEAFF
TRBJ2-2 | TRBD1 | NA | 15 | TRBV6-5 | TGTGCCAGCAGTTCCGGACAGGGGCCGGTCGGGGAGCTGTTTTTT | CASSSGQGPVGELFF
TRBJ2-1 | NA | NA | 16 | TRBV4-2 | TGTGCCAGCAGCCAAGAATCCGTGAGCTCCTACAATGAGCAGTTCTTC | CASSQESVSSYNEQFF
TRBJ1-5 | NA | NA | 13 | TRBV2 | TGTGCCAGCAGTGAGGACCTCAATCAGCCCCAGCATTTT | CASSEDLNQPQHF
TRBJ2-7 | TRBD2 | NA | 18 | TRBV11-1 | TGTGCCAGCAGCTTAAAAAGGTTGGGACTAGCGGGAGTCGACGAGCAGTACTTC | CASSLKRLGLAGVDEQYF
TRBJ2-1 | TRBD2 | NA | 16 | TRBV30 | TGTGCCTGGAGTGTAGGACTAGCGGGAGAGAGGAATGAGCAGTTCTTC | CAWSVGLAGERNEQFF
TRBJ2-3 | NA | NA | 16 | TRBV7-3 | TGTGCCAGCAGCTTGCTAGCACCCGGCTACACAGATACGCAGTATTTT | CASSLLAPGYTDTQYF
TRBJ2-1 | TRBD2 | NA | 15 | TRBV5-6 | TGTGCCAGCAGCTTGGGGACTAGCGTCTACAATGAGCAGTTCTTC | CASSLGTSVYNEQFF
TRBJ2-1 | TRBD2 | once | 15 | TRBV7-3 | TGTGCCAGCAGCTCTAGCGGGAGTCCACGCAATGAGCAGTTCTTC | CASSSSGSPRNEQFF
TRBJ1-2 | NA | NA | 11 | TRBV16 | TGTGCCAGCAGCCAATCTTTTGGCTACACCTTC | CASSQSFGYTF